This passage covers 25 T cell receptor beta chains from one sample sequenced in a study of regulatory T cells in long-lasting Graves disease. Investigators prepared the TCR beta libraries by applying iRepertoire HTBI primers and Arm-PCR of CDR3 regions. MiXCR, applied by TCRdb to the multiplex PCR reads, yields one record per CDR3 protein. The sample has approximately 350,000 distinct CDR3 sequences, approximately 12% seen once; the top ten hold under 20%. Time point noted: newly diagnosed GD, antithyroid drugs for less than 3 months. Following extraction of RNA from PBMCs, that RNA was used to make the TCR library. Another study also made use of these data, one on T cells in Graves' hyperthyroidism and ophthalmopathy.

The starting material was peripheral blood mononuclear cells (PBMCs), obtained at new diagnosis, from a patient treated with antithyroid drugs. These receptors were collected from a woman between 18 and 30 years old with Graves disease.

This clonotype was observed many times. The rearrangement links TRBV11-1 to TRBJ1-1, with 8 bases lining up with TRBD1. CDR1 and CDR2 from the germline V gene are SGHAT and FQDESV (reference sequence). The CDR3 contains 12 residues. Trimming cost V 5 bases and J 10 bases; bases outside gene matches: 6. The CDR3 loop reads CASSDSGGAAFF. CDR3 in DNA: TGTGCCAGCAGCGATTCAGGGGGCGCAGCTTTCTTT.

Regarding this clonotype: One end of the junction is discordant with germline, which a read error may explain. V is TRBV5-1 and J is TRBJ1-2; TRBD1 agrees at 10 bases. The CDR3 has 15 amino acids. Germline values: CDR1 SGHRS, CDR2 YFSETQ. CDR3 sequence (DNA): TGTGCCAGCAGCGCCCGCGGGACAGGGGCGGATGGCTACACCTTC. The encoded protein is CASSARGTGADGYTF.

This clonotype was picked up many times. The rearrangement links TRBV7-9 to TRBJ1-1; the D gene is possibly TRBD1 (5 bases). Trimming removed 5 bases at V and 4 bases at J, with 20 bases between. CDR1 and CDR2 (germline): SEHNR, FQNEAQ (reference sequence). The CDR3 has 16 residues. The DNA of the CDR3 is TGTGCCAGCAGCGGAAGAACAGGATACTTGAGCACTGAAGCTTTCTTT. This gives the protein CASSGRTGYLSTEAFF. Drawing the rest from reference TRBV7-9 and TRBJ1-1, the complete variable domain is DTGVSQNPRHKITKRGQNVTFRCDPISEHNRLYWYRQTLGQGPEFLTYFQNEAQLEKSRLLSDRFSAERPKGSFSTLEIQRTEQGDSAMYLCASSGRTGYLSTEAFFGQGTRLTVV.

This clonotype was seen at least ten times. The chain uses TRBV12-3 or TRBV12-4 and TRBJ2-7; TRBD2 matches 9 bases. CDR3 length: 15 residues. Losses at the gene ends were 2 bases for V and 4 bases for J; bases not matched to a gene: 6. As DNA, the CDR3 is TGTGCCAGCAGTTTATGGGGTAGCGGGAGTTACGAGCAGTACTTC. Translation: CASSLWGSGSYEQYF.

This clonotype was counted ten times or more. The chain employs TRBV5-1 and TRBJ2-1; D is unresolved. CDR1 and CDR2 from the germline V gene are SGHRS and YFSETQ. The CDR3 runs to 17 residues. Trimming took 2 bases from V and 8 from J, leaving 23 bases between them. CDR3 sequence: CASSFGRSVSPLDEQFF. In nucleotides, the CDR3 is TGCGCCAGCAGCTTCGGGCGTTCAGTGTCTCCTTTGGATGAGCAGTTCTTC.

This clonotype was picked up many times. The CDR3 coding sequence is TGTGCCAGCAAGGGGGGATCCCTCCACTTT. Its protein product is CASKGGSLHF. The rearrangement uses TRBV2 and TRBJ1-6; D possibly corresponds to TRBD1 (6 bases). Looked up from germline, CDR1 is SNHLY and CDR2 is FYNNEI. V shed 7 bases and J shed 14 bases, with 9 bases lying between them. The CDR3 totals 10 residues.

This clonotype was detected a few times. CDR3 sequence: CASSLLRTPRDEQFF. The CDR3 nucleotides read TGTGCCAGCAGCTTACTCCGGACCCCACGGGATGAGCAGTTCTTC. The V call is TRBV7-3, the J call TRBJ2-1; D uncertain. Trimming removed 2 bases at V and 8 bases at J, with 16 bases between. Germline V gene data show CDR1 as SGHTA and CDR2 as FQGTGA. This CDR3 contains 15 residues. The full variable domain, its missing parts supplied by reference TRBV7-3 and TRBJ2-1, is GAGVSQTPSNKVTEKGKYVELRCDPISGHTALYWYRQSLGQGPEFLIYFQGTGAADDSGLPNDRFFAVRPEGSVSTLKIQRTERGDSAVYLCASSLLRTPRDEQFFGPGTRLTVL.

This clonotype was seen at least ten times. The rearrangement uses TRBV27 and TRBJ2-7; D is unresolved. The CDR3 contains 16 residues. The germline V gene has CDR1 MNHEY and CDR2 SMNVEV (reference sequence). The V gene lost 5 bases and the J gene lost 0 bases, with 17 bases spanning the gap. The CDR3 nucleotides are TGTGCCAGCAGTGTGTCCGGTACATTTAACTCCTACGAGCAGTACTTC. Protein product: CASSVSGTFNSYEQYF.

This clonotype was recorded at least ten times. J is TRBJ1-2 and V is TRBV20-1; 9 bases fit TRBD1. Per germline, CDR1 DFQATT and CDR2 SNEGSKA (reference sequence). Trimming cost V 3 bases and J 0 bases; bases outside gene matches: 14. The CDR3 extends over 18 amino acids. DNA for the CDR3: TGCAGTGCTAGCAGCCCAAACAGGGGGCGCTGGGCTAACTATGGCTACACCTTC. Its translation is CSASSPNRGRWANYGYTF.

This clonotype came up many times. The chain links TRBV7-2 to TRBJ1-1, with D possibly being TRBD1 (6 bases). V was cut by 6 bases and J by 4 bases, with 12 bases left in between. Per the germline V gene, CDR1 is SGHTA and CDR2 is FQGNSA. This CDR3 spans 13 amino acids. CDR3 coding DNA: TGTGCCAGCAGTTATACAGGGACCACTGAAGCTTTCTTT. Residues: CASSYTGTTEAFF. The whole variable domain, remainder taken from reference TRBV7-2 and TRBJ1-1, is GAGVSQSPSNKVTEKGKDVELRCDPISGHTALYWYRQSLGQGLEFLIYFQGNSAPDKSGLPSDRFSAERTGGSVSTLTIQRTQQEDSAVYLCASSYTGTTEAFFGQGTRLTVV.

This clonotype was observed at least ten times. V usage is TRBV7-8 and J usage is TRBJ2-1; TRBD1 agrees at 7 bases. The CDR3 consists of 18 residues. With 3 bases clipped from V and 2 bases from J, the junction kept 13 bases outside the gene matches. Germline V CDR1 and CDR2: SGHVS, FQNEAQ. The CDR3 bases are TGTGCCAGCAGCTTGCACCGGGACAGCGGATTCACCTACAATGAGCAGTTCTTC. Translation: CASSLHRDSGFTYNEQFF.

This clonotype has only one observation. The rearrangement joins TRBV6-2 or TRBV6-3 to TRBJ1-4, with TRBD1 as a possible D gene (5 bases). CDR1 and CDR2 from the germline V gene are MNHEY and SVGEGT. The length of the CDR3 is 13 residues. Trimming removed 1 base from V and 7 bases from J, with 7 bases in between. CDR3 coding DNA: TGTGCCAGCAGTTACTGGCAGGGTGAAAAACTGTTTTTT. Its translation: CASSYWQGEKLFF.

This clonotype was seen a few times. The J gene is TRBJ1-3, the V gene TRBV19; D is possibly TRBD1 (6 bases). In germline, CDR1 is LNHDA, CDR2 SQIVND (reference sequence). The CDR3 is made up of 13 amino acids. Trimming pared 9 bases from V and 3 bases from J, leaving 12 bases between. The CDR3 nucleotides are TGTGCCAGCGGAACAGGGCGTGGAAACACCATATATTTT. Amino acids: CASGTGRGNTIYF.

This clonotype occurred many times. The CDR3 DNA reads as TGTGCCAGCAGCTTAGACAGGGGGTCCTACGAGCAGTACTTC. Its protein product is CASSLDRGSYEQYF. The gene calls are TRBV7-3 and TRBJ2-7; 9 positions match TRBD1. This CDR3 has 14 residues. The germline CDR1 and CDR2 sequences are SGHTA and FQGTGA. With 2 bases clipped from V and 1 base from J, the junction kept 0 bases outside the gene matches.

The gene calls are TRBV29-1 and TRBJ2-2, with D uncertain. The V end lost 2 bases, the J end lost 1 base, and 2 bases lay between the germline ends. There are 12 residues in the CDR3. In germline, CDR1 is SQVTM, CDR2 ANQGSEA. In nucleotides, the CDR3 is TGCAGCGTTGAAAAGAACACCGGGGAGCTGTTTTTT. Translating it yields CSVEKNTGELFF.

V usage is TRBV12-5 and J usage is TRBJ1-2, with D hard to call. Trimming stripped 3 bases from V and 1 base from J, with 18 bases between. This CDR3 is built from 17 residues. Germline values: CDR1 LGHNT, CDR2 FRNRAP. The CDR3 loop is CASGLARYRPLNYGYTF. CDR3 bases: TGTGCTAGTGGTTTAGCTAGATACAGACCTCTTAACTATGGCTACACCTTC.

This clonotype turned up a few times. The chain links TRBV20-1 to TRBJ1-2; D is ambiguous. Germline V gives CDR1 DFQATT, CDR2 SNEGSKA (reference sequence). V was clipped by 0 bases and J by 4 bases, with 9 bases between them. The length of the CDR3 is 13 residues. CDR3 region: CSARDAGSYGYTF. Written as DNA, the CDR3 is TGCAGTGCTAGAGACGCCGGTAGCTATGGCTACACCTTC.

This chain uses TRBV20-1 with TRBJ2-1, with 10 bases that match TRBD2. Per the germline V gene, CDR1 is DFQATT and CDR2 is SNEGSKA (reference sequence). The V segment lost 5 bases and the J segment 9 bases; nucleotides outside the gene matches: 7. The CDR3 extends over 13 amino acids. CDR3 sequence reads: CSASAGGPSEQFF. The CDR3 region has the DNA TGCAGTGCTTCAGCGGGAGGGCCGAGTGAGCAGTTCTTC.

In this sample, this clonotype turned up a few times. One junction end does not reproduce the germline sequence, and a read error may be involved. The chain employs TRBV12-3 or TRBV12-4 and TRBJ1-2; TRBD1 matches 10 bases. The CDR3 runs 16 residues. The CDR3 loop reads CAGSPPTGGDYYGYTF. DNA of the CDR3: TGTGCCGGCAGTCCCCCGACAGGGGGCGATTACTATGGCTACACCTTC.

In this sample, this clonotype turned up many times. The CDR3 loop reads CASSTPGGAYYGYTF. CDR3 nucleotides: TGTGCCAGCAGTACCCCGGGGGGCGCTTACTATGGCTACACCTTC. This sequence joins TRBV28 and TRBJ1-2, with D maybe TRBD1 (6 bases). V lost 5 bases to trimming and J lost 3 bases, with 16 bases between them. CDR3 length: 15 amino acids. CDR1 is MDHEN and CDR2 is SYDVKM in the germline V gene.

In its sample, this clonotype was seen many times. V usage is TRBV7-3 and J usage is TRBJ2-1; D is perhaps TRBD1 or TRBD2 (5 bases each). Trimming stripped 3 bases from V and 2 bases from J, with 14 bases between. The CDR3 extends over 16 amino acids. The germline CDR1 and CDR2 sequences are SGHTA and FQGTGA. CDR3 protein: CASSFGPRGAYNEQFF. CDR3 bases: TGTGCCAGCAGCTTTGGGCCACGGGGCGCCTACAATGAGCAGTTCTTC.

Points on this clonotype: Since a far larger clone is one base different, this is likely a read error. CDR3 sequence reads: CAGKSRLAVYEQYF. The CDR3 DNA follows: TGTGCCGGCAAGTCTAGGCTCGCGGTCTACGAGCAGTACTTC. The gene calls are TRBV28 and TRBJ2-7; no firm D call. In germline, CDR1 is MDHEN, CDR2 SYDVKM. Trimming left V 11 bases short and J 3 bases short, with 20 bases between. This CDR3 has 14 amino acids.

This clonotype came up once. This likely stems from a read error, as it lies one base from a far larger clone. The chain recombines TRBV7-9 with TRBJ2-5, with D possibly TRBD1 on 6 matching bases. Per the germline V gene, CDR1 is SEHNR and CDR2 is FQNEAQ (reference sequence). The CDR3 consists of 16 residues. CDR3 sequence (DNA): TGTGCCAGCAGTCCGGGCTCGGGACACCCGTTAGAGGCCCAGTACTTC. Its protein is CASSPGSGHPLEAQYF. Full variable domain (outside the CDR3, taken from reference TRBV7-9 and TRBJ2-5): DTGVSQNPRHKITKRGQNVTFRCDPISEHNRLYWYRQTLGQGPEFLTYFQNEAQLEKSRLLSDRFSAERPKGSFSTLEIQRTEQGDSAMYLCASSPGSGHPLEAQYFGPGTRLLVL.

The table lists this clonotype with a few counts. The chain has TRBV6-2 or TRBV6-3 and TRBJ1-1; 8 nucleotides agree with TRBD1. V lost 2 bases, J lost 10 bases, and 12 bases stayed unmatched. The CDR3 spans 15 residues. Germline CDR1 is MNHEY and CDR2 is SVGEGT. The CDR3 loop reads CASSYVGRGLGAAFF. The CDR3 DNA reads as TGTGCCAGCAGTTACGTTGGCAGGGGGCTCGGGGCAGCTTTCTTT.

This chain joins TRBV7-6 and TRBJ2-1; 9 positions agree with TRBD1. Per the germline V gene, CDR1 is SGHVS and CDR2 is FNYEAQ. V was pared by 3 bases and J by 5 bases, with 5 bases of the junction left unmatched. The CDR3 is 15 residues long. CDR3 coding DNA: TGTGCCAGCAGCTTTCGGGACAGGGTAAACAATGAGCAGTTCTTC. It translates to CASSFRDRVNNEQFF.